These 16 T cell receptor beta chains share one sample of origin, sequenced in a study of identical twins. TCRdb analysed the 5' RACE reads with MiXCR anew, one entry per CDR3 protein. The sample shows some 250,000 distinct CDR3 sequences, about 13% of them seen only once. The same sample was also studied in work on yellow fever vaccine responses in identical twins.

The sequenced sample consisted of memory (CD45RO+) T cells sorted from blood. These receptors originate from a young woman in good health.

The chain joins TRBV6-2 or TRBV6-3 to TRBJ2-2; D tentatively reads TRBD1 or TRBD2 (5 bases each). This CDR3 is 14 amino acids long. Trimming shortened V by 8 bases and J by 4 bases, and 14 bases separated the two germline ends. Looked up from germline, CDR1 is MNHEY and CDR2 is SVGEGT. CDR3 sequence (DNA): TGTGCCAGCCGGGGCAAGATGGTCACCGGGGAGCTGTTTTTT. It specifies CASRGKMVTGELFF.

The chain is built from TRBV4-2 and TRBJ2-2; 9 nucleotides line up with TRBD2. CDR3 size: 15 residues. Per the germline V gene, CDR1 is LGHNA and CDR2 is YNFKEQ. The V gene end was trimmed by 4 bases and the J gene end by 3 bases; junction bases not matched to a gene: 3. CDR3 in amino acids: CASSPWTSDTGELFF. The CDR3 bases are TGTGCCAGCAGCCCTTGGACTAGCGACACCGGGGAGCTGTTTTTT.

This clonotype was observed many times. In nucleotides, the CDR3 is TGTGCCAGCAGCCTGAATAGCCCCAATAAGATGTTCTTC. This translates into CASSLNSPNKMFF. This rearrangement joins TRBV9 to TRBJ2-1; no firm D call. The CDR3 runs to 13 residues. With 4 bases removed from V and 15 bases from J, the gap between germline ends came to 20 bases. Germline V gene data show CDR1 as SGDLS and CDR2 as YYNGEE. The full variable domain, rest sourced from reference TRBV9 and TRBJ2-1, is DSGVTQTPKHLITATGQRVTLRCSPRSGDLSVYWYQQSLDQGLQFLIQYYNGEERAKGNILERFSAQQFPDLHSELNLSSLELGDSALYFCASSLNSPNKMFFGPGTRLTVL.

This clonotype was seen a handful of times. The J gene is TRBJ2-7, the V gene TRBV27; a possible D gene is TRBD1 (6 bases). V gave up 7 bases and J gave up 0 bases, with 13 bases separating them. CDR1 and CDR2 from the germline V gene are MNHEY and SMNVEV (reference sequence). The CDR3 has 14 residues. The CDR3 protein is CASTSTGNSYEQYF. The CDR3 nucleotides read TGTGCCAGCACCTCCACAGGGAACTCCTACGAGCAGTACTTC.

The J gene is TRBJ1-2, the V gene TRBV2; TRBD1 might be the D (5 bases). The V end lost 3 bases, the J end lost 7 bases, and 15 bases lay between the germline ends. Looked up from germline, CDR1 is SNHLY and CDR2 is FYNNEI. The CDR3 sequence is 14 residues long. This CDR3 reads CASSDARVVSGYTF. The CDR3 DNA reads as TGTGCCAGCAGTGACGCCAGGGTGGTATCTGGCTACACCTTC.

This chain links TRBV4-3 with TRBJ2-1; 7 bases are shared with TRBD2. The germline CDR1 and CDR2 sequences are LGHNA and YSLEER. Unmatched junction bases numbered 5, after V lost 4 bases and J lost 8 bases. The CDR3 loop spans 13 amino acids. CDR3 amino acids: CASSPQRDDEQFF. CDR3 in DNA: TGCGCCAGCAGCCCCCAGCGGGACGATGAGCAGTTCTTC.

This clonotype was seen more than once but under ten times. The chain couples TRBV6-5 to TRBJ1-3; weak D call: TRBD1 (5 bases). The ends were cut back, 0 bases at V and 3 bases at J, with 9 bases in the middle. The CDR3 has 15 amino acids. The germline V gene encodes CDR1 MNHEY and CDR2 SVGAGI. CDR3 residues: CASSYSSGGGNTIYF. The CDR3 nucleotides are TGTGCCAGCAGTTACTCATCGGGGGGTGGAAACACCATATATTTT.

This chain joins TRBV2 and TRBJ2-4; perhaps TRBD2 as D (6 bases). CDR1 and CDR2 (germline): SNHLY, FYNNEI. The CDR3 covers 13 residues. Deletions cut 5 bases from V and 8 bases from J, with 13 bases between. Here the CDR3 reads CASSSTRGHIQYF. The CDR3, as DNA: TGTGCCAGCAGTTCGACTAGGGGCCACATTCAGTACTTC.

The chain uses TRBV7-2 and TRBJ2-5; D possibly corresponds to TRBD2 (5 bases). The CDR3 is 12 amino acids. Germline lookup yields CDR1 SGHTA and CDR2 FQGNSA. Trimming shortened V by 3 bases and J by 8 bases, and 10 bases separated the two germline ends. The CDR3 spells CASSFEGTTQYF. The CDR3 nucleotides are TGTGCCAGCAGCTTTGAGGGTACTACCCAGTACTTC.

In regard to this clonotype: A much larger clonotype is one base distant, so this may be a read error. The chain links TRBV28 to TRBJ2-3; TRBD2 agrees at 10 bases. The CDR3 sequence is 14 residues long. Germline CDR1 and CDR2: MDHEN and SYDVKM. The CDR3 sequence is CASREREGTDMQYF. The CDR3 DNA follows: TGTGCCAGCAGAGAGCGGGAGGGGACAGATATGCAGTATTTT.

The chain couples TRBV20-1 to TRBJ2-1; weak D call: TRBD2 (7 bases). This CDR3 comprises 13 residues. Germline V gives CDR1 DFQATT, CDR2 SNEGSKA (reference sequence). For the CDR3, the DNA is TGCAGCGAGGCGGGGGCTATAGGGAATGAGCAGTTCTTC. Translating gives CSEAGAIGNEQFF.

V and J are TRBV6-1 and TRBJ2-3; D not certain. The CDR3 consists of 13 residues. V shed 11 bases and J shed 3 bases, with 15 bases lying between them. Germline CDR1 reads MNHNS; CDR2 reads SASEGT. CDR3 sequence: CAGSGSFTDTQYF. In DNA form, the CDR3 reads TGTGCCGGGTCCGGGTCCTTTACAGATACGCAGTATTTT.

For the CDR3, the DNA is TGTGCCAGCAGTGAAGTGAGACAGGGGGCCTACGAGCAGTACTTC. Protein product: CASSEVRQGAYEQYF. The rearrangement links TRBV2 to TRBJ2-7, with 9 positions matching TRBD1. With V trimmed by 1 base and J by 2 bases, 3 bases remained unmatched. The CDR3 has 15 amino acids. Germline lookup yields CDR1 SNHLY and CDR2 FYNNEI.

Here the CDR3 DNA reads TGCAGTGGGGACAAGGTGGGAGAGACCCAGTACTTC. Translated, it gives CSGDKVGETQYF. This rearrangement joins TRBV20-1 to TRBJ2-5; TRBD1 might be the D (6 bases). Trimming stripped 7 bases from V and 4 bases from J, with 13 bases between. The germline gives CDR1 DFQATT, CDR2 SNEGSKA (reference sequence). The CDR3 is 12 amino acids.

The V gene is TRBV5-1, the J gene TRBJ2-7; D not resolved. The CDR3 is made up of 12 amino acids. Germline-derived CDR1 and CDR2 are SGHRS and YFSETQ. Trimming removed 5 bases at V and 5 bases at J, with 11 bases between. The CDR3 sequence: CASRTYGNEQYF. The CDR3 DNA reads TGCGCCAGCAGAACCTATGGGAACGAGCAGTACTTC.

This chain uses TRBV10-3 with TRBJ2-7; D is perhaps TRBD1 (6 bases). Trimming stripped 0 bases from V and 5 bases from J, with 14 bases between. CDR3 size: 15 residues. Germline V gene data show CDR1 as ENHRY and CDR2 as SYGVKD. CDR3 region: CAISESGAFRNEQYF. As DNA, the CDR3 is TGTGCCATCAGTGAGTCGGGGGCCTTTCGGAACGAGCAGTACTTC.